The text below deals with one T cell receptor beta chain. This CDR3 spans 16 amino acids. J was trimmed by 5 bases and V by 6 bases; bases with no gene match: 13. CDR1 and CDR2 from the germline V gene are LNHDA and SQIVND (reference sequence). Authors' data handling: The authors estimated nucleated cell counts from reference gene primer amplification. Profiling relied on immunoSEQ multiplex PCR, and the TCRdb table lists in-frame clones only, not all of them. The V and J calls and clone size are taken from that table; D and trimming were inferred from the DNA. The sample has more than 95,000 clones, approximately 90% seen once. The data are from a study of blood T cell repertoires in COVID-19. Overall study: Italy, Spain and the United States were the sources of the convalescent and acute COVID-19 samples. PBMCs, B-cell-depleted T cells, or T cells provided the cDNA or gDNA that made up the material.

The TCR was taken from a middle-aged man with acute or convalescent COVID-19. This chain connects TRBV19 to TRBJ1-1; 9 bases match TRBD1. The sample comprised peripheral blood. As DNA, the CDR3 is TGTGCCAGTAGGATCTTTTTGGGACAGGGAGGGACTGAAGCTTTCTTT. This codes for CASRIFLGQGGTEAFF.